This TCR beta chain was documented in a study of T cells in Graves' hyperthyroidism and ophthalmopathy. Active moderate-to-severe ophthalmopathy, Clinical Activity Score at least 3, NOSPECS at least 4, under 3 months' duration. Patients having uncontrolled infection, another autoimmune disease, pregnancy or lactation were not included. Each diagnosis was grounded in clinical symptoms, serum thyroxine and TRAb, thyroid ultrasound, and orbital computed tomography. RNA transcripts provided the source from which TCR beta CDR3 regions were amplified. First-round RT-PCR with HTBI primers amplified the TCR CDR3 region. TCRdb reprocessed the multiplex PCR reads via MiXCR and lists one record per CDR3 protein. The sample contains 350,000 to 450,000 distinct CDR3 sequences, about an eighth of which appear only once. General study findings and limits: The blood repertoire included most of the expanded thyroid clonotypes above 0.001.

Points on this clonotype: The target antigen is unknown.

The sequence derives from a man between 45 and 60 years old with Graves' ophthalmopathy. Sequencing was performed on blood.

This CDR3 reads CSATGTAPYGYTF. The CDR3 coding sequence is TGCAGTGCTACCGGGACAGCCCCCTATGGCTACACCTTC. This chain connects TRBV20-1 to TRBJ1-2; 7 nucleotides align to TRBD1. V lost 4 bases, J lost 4 bases, and 6 bases stayed unmatched. The CDR3 is 13 residues long. CDR1 is DFQATT and CDR2 is SNEGSKA in the germline V gene (reference sequence).